This TCR beta chain was retrieved from a study of cytomegalovirus exposure and HLA in healthy donors. Overall study findings and caveats: Earlier findings revealed that most TCR beta V segments proved productive either about 87% or about 30% of the time. The study reported that TCR beta sequences accurately predicted HLA-A and HLA-B alleles in most subjects. Investigators reported over 150 TCR beta chains as tied to cytomegalovirus.

On this clone: The antigen is undetermined.

Trimming removed 4 bases at V and 6 bases at J, with 12 bases between. This CDR3 has 14 residues. Germline CDR1 is LGHNA and CDR2 is YSLEER. PCR amplification relied on 60 Vbeta primers (plus 13 Jbeta primers). Clones were sequenced by immunoSEQ multiplex PCR, and TCRdb holds only the in-frame ones, with some missing. The repertoire holds 150,000 to 200,000 clones, with approximately 85% as singletons. The material sequenced was PBMCs. The sequence came from a woman in her forties or fifties in good health and CMV-seronegative. V and J are TRBV4-3 and TRBJ2-2; perhaps TRBD1 as D (5 bases). The chain's CDR3 is CASSPPQGAGELFF. CDR3 sequence (DNA): TGCGCCAGCAGCCCCCCACAAGGGGCCGGGGAGCTGTTTTTT.